This T cell receptor beta chain was retrieved from a study of cytomegalovirus exposure and HLA in healthy donors. The V end lost 6 bases, the J end lost 6 bases, and 15 bases lay between the germline ends. Germline CDR1 KGHSH, CDR2 LQKENI. CDR3 size: 13 residues. Vbeta (60) and Jbeta (13) primers were used in the PCR. Only in-frame clones appear in the TCRdb table, and some are missing; sequencing was by immunoSEQ multiplex PCR. The table records tens of thousands of clones, around four fifths of them present only once. The chain uses TRBV18 and TRBJ2-7; possible D gene TRBD2, 7 bases. The receptor's source is a male donor in good health and CMV-seronegative. The sample taken for sequencing was PBMCs. The CDR3 nucleotides are TGTGCCAGCTCTCTACAGGGAGGGCTCGAGCAGTACTTC. Amino acids: CASSLQGGLEQYF.